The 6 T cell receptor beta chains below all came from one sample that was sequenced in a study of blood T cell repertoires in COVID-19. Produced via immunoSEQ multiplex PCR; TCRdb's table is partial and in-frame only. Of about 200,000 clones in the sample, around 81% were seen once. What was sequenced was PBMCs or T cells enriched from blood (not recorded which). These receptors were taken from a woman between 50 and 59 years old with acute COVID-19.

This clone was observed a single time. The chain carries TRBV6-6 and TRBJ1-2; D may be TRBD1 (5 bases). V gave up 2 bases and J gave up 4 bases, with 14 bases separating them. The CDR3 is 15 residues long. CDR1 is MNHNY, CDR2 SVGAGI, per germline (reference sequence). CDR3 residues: CASSYARGPAYGYTF. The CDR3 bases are TGTGCCAGCAGTTACGCAAGGGGCCCCGCCTATGGCTACACCTTC.

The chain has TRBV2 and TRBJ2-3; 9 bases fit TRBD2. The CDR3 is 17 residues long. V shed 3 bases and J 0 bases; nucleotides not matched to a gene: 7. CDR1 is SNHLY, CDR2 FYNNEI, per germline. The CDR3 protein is CASSDPAGGVSTDTQYF. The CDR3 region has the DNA TGTGCCAGCAGTGATCCAGCGGGGGGCGTTAGCACAGATACGCAGTATTTT.

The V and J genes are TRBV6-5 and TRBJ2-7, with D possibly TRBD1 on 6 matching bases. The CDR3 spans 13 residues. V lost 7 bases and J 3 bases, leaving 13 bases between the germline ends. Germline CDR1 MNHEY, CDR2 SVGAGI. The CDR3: CASTDGQNYEQYF. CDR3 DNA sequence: TGTGCCAGCACCGATGGACAGAACTACGAGCAGTACTTC.

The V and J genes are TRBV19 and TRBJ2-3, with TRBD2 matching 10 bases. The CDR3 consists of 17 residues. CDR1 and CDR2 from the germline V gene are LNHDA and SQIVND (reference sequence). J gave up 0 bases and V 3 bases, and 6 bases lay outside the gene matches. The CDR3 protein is CASSMSSGGASTDTQYF. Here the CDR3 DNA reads TGTGCCAGTAGTATGTCTAGCGGGGGTGCTAGCACAGATACGCAGTATTTT.

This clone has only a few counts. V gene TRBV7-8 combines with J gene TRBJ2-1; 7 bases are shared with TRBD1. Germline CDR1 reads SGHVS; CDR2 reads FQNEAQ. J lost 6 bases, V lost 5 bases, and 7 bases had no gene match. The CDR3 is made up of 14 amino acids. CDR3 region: CASSLLRDSNEQFF. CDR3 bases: TGTGCCAGCAGCCTACTCCGGGACAGCAATGAGCAGTTCTTC.

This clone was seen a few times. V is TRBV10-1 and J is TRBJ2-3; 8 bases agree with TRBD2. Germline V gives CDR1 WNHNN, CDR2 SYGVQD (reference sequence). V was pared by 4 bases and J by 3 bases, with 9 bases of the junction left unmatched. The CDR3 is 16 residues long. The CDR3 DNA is TGCGCCAGCAGTGGATCGGGGGGGGGAGGGACAGATACGCAGTATTTT. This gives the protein CASSGSGGGGTDTQYF.